This passage covers 7 T cell receptor beta chains from one sample sequenced in a study of blood T cell repertoires in COVID-19. Some clones are missing from TCRdb's copy, which holds only in-frame ones; the method was immunoSEQ multiplex PCR. The data contain about 420,000 clones, about 90% of them singletons. The sequencing sample was made of peripheral blood. These receptors were obtained from a man between 18 and 35 years old with COVID-19, enrolled during active disease.

As for this clone: Other nucleotide sequences from this sample produce the same CDR3. The rearrangement links TRBV5-1 to TRBJ2-2, with 7 bases that match TRBD2. The CDR3 consists of 12 residues. CDR1 is SGHRS, CDR2 YFSETQ, per germline. With 5 bases clipped from V and 6 bases from J, the junction kept 1 base outside the gene matches. This CDR3 is CASSRGAGELFF. The CDR3 region has the DNA TGCGCCAGCAGTCGGGGGGCCGGGGAGCTGTTTTTT.

The chain employs TRBV18 and TRBJ2-2; 8 bases line up with TRBD2. Per the germline V gene, CDR1 is KGHSH and CDR2 is LQKENI. V shed 3 bases, J shed 3 bases, and the junction held 6 bases outside the gene matches. The CDR3 is 16 residues long. DNA for the CDR3: TGTGCCAGCTCACCTACCCTAGCGGGCGACACCGGGGAGCTGTTTTTT. This translates into CASSPTLAGDTGELFF.

The genes are TRBV19 and TRBJ1-1; D not resolved. Trimming removed 1 base at V and 5 bases at J, with 8 bases between. This CDR3 region has 13 residues. Germline loops: CDR1 LNHDA, CDR2 SQIVND (reference sequence). This chain's CDR3 is CASSIGSGTEAFF. In DNA form, the CDR3 reads TGTGCCAGTAGTATAGGGTCGGGGACTGAAGCTTTCTTT.

The chain combines TRBV6-2 or TRBV6-3 with TRBJ2-7; 7 nucleotides align to TRBD2. V lost 1 base and J lost 5; bases outside the gene matches: 11. This CDR3 comprises 16 residues. Germline CDR1 and CDR2: MNHEY and SVGEGT. The CDR3 DNA follows: TGTGCCAGCAGTTACTGGAGGGCCGGGGGGAGGAACGAGCAGTACTTC. It specifies CASSYWRAGGRNEQYF.

This clone was picked up a small number of times. The chain links TRBV4-1 to TRBJ1-2; maybe TRBD1 (6 bases). The CDR3 is 14 residues long. Per the germline V gene, CDR1 is MGHRA and CDR2 is YSYEKL. The germline V and J ends were trimmed by 7 bases and 4 bases, with 16 bases remaining between them. Here the CDR3 reads CASKGQGSGYGYTF. CDR3 in DNA: TGCGCCAGCAAGGGGCAGGGGAGCGGCTATGGCTACACCTTC.

V gene TRBV11-2 combines with J gene TRBJ2-1; 16 bases are shared with TRBD2. V trimming: 1 base; J trimming: 4 bases; junction bases outside the gene matches: 1. The CDR3 covers 17 residues. The germline CDR1 and CDR2 sequences are SGHAT and FQNNGV. The CDR3 loop reads CASSLAGLAGGYNEQFF. The CDR3 coding sequence is TGTGCCAGCAGCTTAGCGGGACTAGCGGGAGGGTACAATGAGCAGTTCTTC.

The J gene is TRBJ1-4, the V gene TRBV6-1; the D is unclear. The length of the CDR3 is 17 residues. V was pared by 0 bases and J by 7 bases, with 18 bases between. CDR1 is MNHNS, CDR2 SASEGT, per germline. The chain's CDR3 is CASSEALGSGVREKLFF. The CDR3 DNA reads TGTGCCAGCAGTGAAGCGCTCGGGAGTGGGGTTCGTGAAAAACTGTTTTTT.